The 32 T cell receptor beta chains in this list originate from one sample, sequenced in a study of CD8+CD57+ T cells in acquired aplastic anemia. Investigators profiled TCR beta VDJ and CDR3 from genomic DNA template. TCRdb recomputed calls from the reads with MiXCR, one row per CDR3 protein. In the table there are about 190,000 distinct CDR3 sequences, less than 70% of which are singletons. Sequenced input: sorted CD4+, CD8+, or CD8+CD57+ T cells (not recorded which) from PBMCs. The receptors stem from a human donor in good health, serving as a control.

This clonotype was picked up many times. The chain couples TRBV7-2 to TRBJ2-3, with D tentatively TRBD1 (6 bases). V was cut by 4 bases and J by 4 bases, with 21 bases left in between. The CDR3 runs to 17 residues. The germline V gene has CDR1 SGHTA and CDR2 FQGNSA. The CDR3 spells CASSSGTGRGSPDTQYF. The CDR3 nucleotides read TGTGCCAGCAGCTCTGGGACGGGCAGGGGATCTCCAGATACGCAGTATTTT.

The rearrangement joins TRBV12-3 or TRBV12-4 to TRBJ2-7; 7 positions match TRBD2. V lost 3 bases and J lost 3; bases outside the gene matches: 8. This CDR3 is 15 amino acids long. CDR3 in amino acids: CASSFAAGTIYEQYF. The CDR3 coding sequence is TGTGCCAGCAGTTTTGCAGCGGGAACGATCTACGAGCAGTACTTC.

Comment on this clonotype: The junction shows a germline mismatch at one end, possibly a read error. The rearrangement uses TRBV4-1 and TRBJ2-2; 11 bases are a match to TRBD1. CDR3 length: 16 residues. Germline CDR1 is MGHRA and CDR2 is YSYEKL. This CDR3 reads CASSPGQGASHGELFF. For the CDR3, the DNA is TGTGCCAGCAGCCCAGGACAGGGGGCGTCCCACGGGGAGCTGTTTTTT.

The chain uses TRBV5-4 and TRBJ1-1; D unresolved. V shed 5 bases and J shed 3 bases, with 14 bases lying between them. Germline-derived CDR1 and CDR2 are SGHNT and YYREEE (reference sequence). The CDR3 loop spans 14 amino acids. The CDR3 region has the DNA TGTGCCAGCAGTCTGGTCGGGGTGGACACTGAAGCTTTCTTT. This codes for CASSLVGVDTEAFF.

The rearrangement uses TRBV7-2 and TRBJ1-1, with D possibly being TRBD1 (5 bases). The CDR3 has 15 residues. V was trimmed by 4 bases and J by 5 bases, leaving 17 bases between them. Germline values: CDR1 SGHTA, CDR2 FQGNSA. The CDR3 reads CASSSWSRANTEAFF. CDR3 nucleotides: TGTGCCAGCAGCTCGTGGAGCAGGGCAAATACTGAAGCTTTCTTT.

This clonotype was counted ten times or more. This chain uses TRBV7-9 with TRBJ1-1, with D hard to call. Germline CDR1 SEHNR, CDR2 FQNEAQ (reference sequence). This CDR3 is 11 amino acids long. The V gene lost 1 base and the J gene lost 6 bases, with 3 bases spanning the gap. The CDR3 DNA reads as TGTGCCAGCAGCTTAGACTCTGAAGCTTTCTTT. Translation gives CASSLDSEAFF.

This clonotype was found a few times. This CDR3 is CASSPLGDRTYEQYF. In nucleotides, the CDR3 is TGTGCCAGCAGCCCTCTCGGGGATCGCACCTACGAGCAGTACTTC. The V and J genes are TRBV3-1 and TRBJ2-7; weak D call: TRBD2 (5 bases). The V gene lost 4 bases and the J gene lost 2 bases, with 15 bases spanning the gap. The CDR3 length is 15 residues. Germline lookup yields CDR1 LGHDT and CDR2 YNNKEL (reference sequence).

The sample holds many counts of this clonotype. This chain joins TRBV6-5 and TRBJ2-2; the D gene is possibly TRBD1 (6 bases). Germline CDR1 and CDR2: MNHEY and SVGAGI. The CDR3 loop spans 15 amino acids. The V end lost 2 bases, the J end lost 4 bases, and 11 bases lay between the germline ends. CDR3 loop: CASSYDRQGTGELFF. The CDR3 coding sequence is TGTGCCAGCAGTTACGACAGGCAGGGCACCGGGGAGCTGTTTTTT.

This sequence joins TRBV10-3 and TRBJ2-7; D gene unclear. Germline V gene data show CDR1 as ENHRY and CDR2 as SYGVKD. Trimming took 4 bases from V and 2 from J, leaving 9 bases between them. CDR3 length: 13 amino acids. The DNA of the CDR3 is TGTGCCATCAGTGCGGCTTTGGCCTACGAGCAGTACTTC. Its protein is CAISAALAYEQYF.

This clonotype showed up many times. The chain combines TRBV20-1 with TRBJ1-4, with TRBD1 matching over 10 bases. Looked up from germline, CDR1 is DFQATT and CDR2 is SNEGSKA (reference sequence). V shed 6 bases, J shed 5 bases, and the junction held 3 bases outside the gene matches. This CDR3 comprises 13 residues. This CDR3 is CSAEGQGNEKLFF. In DNA form, the CDR3 reads TGCAGTGCGGAGGGACAGGGGAATGAAAAACTGTTTTTT.

The chain couples TRBV15 to TRBJ2-7; 8 nucleotides align to TRBD1. There are 15 residues in the CDR3. Germline trimming cut 0 bases from V and 0 bases from J; bases unmatched to any gene: 1. Germline values: CDR1 LNHNV, CDR2 YYDKDF (reference sequence). CDR3 sequence (DNA): TGTGCCACCAGCAGAGAGGGACAGGACTCCTACGAGCAGTACTTC. Its protein product is CATSREGQDSYEQYF.

This clonotype was detected many times. This chain links TRBV7-9 with TRBJ2-7, with a weak D call TRBD1 (6 bases). The ends were cut back, 6 bases at V and 4 bases at J, with 13 bases in the middle. Germline V gene data show CDR1 as SEHNR and CDR2 as FQNEAQ (reference sequence). The CDR3 is 13 residues long. The CDR3 protein is CASRRTAAYEQYF. CDR3 sequence (DNA): TGTGCCAGCAGGAGGACAGCCGCTTACGAGCAGTACTTC.

This clonotype was seen a few times. CDR3 bases: TGCGCCAGCAACATCCCGGGGCAGGGCAACGAAGCTTTCTTT. Residues: CASNIPGQGNEAFF. V usage is TRBV10-2 and J usage is TRBJ1-1; possibly TRBD1 for D (5 bases). CDR1 and CDR2 from the germline V gene are WSHSY and SAAADI. Trimming stripped 7 bases from V and 8 bases from J, with 20 bases between. The CDR3 contains 14 residues.

Worth noting for this clonotype: One end of the junction does not line up with germline, which may come from a read error. The chain has TRBV7-9 and TRBJ2-5, with a weak D call TRBD2 (6 bases). This CDR3 is 15 amino acids long. Germline V CDR1 and CDR2: SEHNR, FQNEAQ (reference sequence). In DNA form, the CDR3 reads TGTGCCATCAGCACCGGGACTTCGAGACAAGAGACCCAGTACTTC. Residues: CAISTGTSRQETQYF.

The J gene is TRBJ1-3, the V gene TRBV25-1; TRBD1 matches 7 bases. Trimming at V came to 6 bases and at J to 0 bases, leaving 2 bases not matched to a gene. CDR3 length: 14 amino acids. Germline CDR1 reads MGHDK; CDR2 reads SYGVNS. Here the CDR3 reads CASRDRRSGNTIYF. CDR3 nucleotides: TGTGCCAGCAGGGACAGGCGCTCTGGAAACACCATATATTTT.

This rearrangement joins TRBV14 to TRBJ2-3; the match to TRBD2 covers 10 bases. With V trimmed by 1 base and J by 11 bases, 15 bases remained unmatched. Per germline, CDR1 SGHDN and CDR2 FVKESK. The CDR3 has 17 residues. The CDR3 DNA is TGTGCCAGCAGCCAAGTCGGTAGCGGGGGGCTAAACAATGAGCAGTATTTT. It codes for CASSQVGSGGLNNEQYF.

The V and J genes are TRBV30 and TRBJ1-1, with D tentatively TRBD1 (5 bases). V lost 5 bases to trimming and J lost 5 bases, with 15 bases between them. Germline V gives CDR1 GTSNPN, CDR2 SVGIG (reference sequence). There are 13 residues in the CDR3. The DNA for the CDR3 is TGTGCCTGGGAAGGACTGAAGGGGACTGAAGCTTTCTTT. Its translation is CAWEGLKGTEAFF.

The V call is TRBV10-3, the J call TRBJ1-2; D may be TRBD1 (5 bases). From germline, CDR1 is ENHRY and CDR2 SYGVKD. The V end lost 3 bases, the J end lost 6 bases, and 14 bases lay between the germline ends. CDR3 length equals 14 residues. The CDR3: CAISEGRVDNGYTF. Written as DNA, the CDR3 is TGTGCCATCAGTGAAGGCAGGGTTGACAATGGCTACACCTTC.

This chain uses TRBV4-3 with TRBJ2-5; D unresolved. Germline V gene lookup returns CDR1 LGHNA and CDR2 YSLEER. The V and J ends lost 3 bases and 2 bases respectively, with 16 bases between them. This CDR3 region has 16 residues. The CDR3: CASSHGLSLSQETQYF. DNA for the CDR3: TGCGCCAGCAGCCACGGGTTGTCGCTCTCTCAAGAGACCCAGTACTTC.

The V and J genes are TRBV20-1 and TRBJ1-5; TRBD1 aligns across 7 bases. The germline V gene has CDR1 DFQATT and CDR2 SNEGSKA (reference sequence). The CDR3 loop spans 15 amino acids. With V trimmed by 3 bases and J by 0 bases, 5 bases remained unmatched. The CDR3 region has the DNA TGCAGTGCTAGGGGGACAGACTATAGCAATCAGCCCCAGCATTTT. Translating it yields CSARGTDYSNQPQHF.

This clonotype was seen repeatedly, ten times or more. This sequence joins TRBV5-1 and TRBJ2-3; D is possibly TRBD2 (6 bases). Germline V gene sequence: CDR1 SGHRS, CDR2 YFSETQ. The CDR3 length is 14 residues. The germline V and J ends were trimmed by 0 bases and 2 bases, with 7 bases remaining between them. Here the CDR3 DNA reads TGCGCCAGCAGCTTGGGGGGGGACACAGATACGCAGTATTTT. Its translation is CASSLGGDTDTQYF.

This chain joins TRBV7-6 and TRBJ2-7; tentative D call: TRBD1 (6 bases). Per germline, CDR1 SGHVS and CDR2 FNYEAQ. This CDR3 spans 12 amino acids. In DNA, the CDR3 is TGTGTCAGCAGTCGAACAGGGCGCGAGCAGTACGTC. As protein: CVSSRTGREQYV.

The chain joins TRBV10-2 to TRBJ1-5; TRBD1 aligns across 9 bases. This CDR3 spans 15 amino acids. Germline assignment: CDR1 WSHSY and CDR2 SAAADI. V was pared by 6 bases and J by 1 base, with 4 bases of the junction left unmatched. The CDR3 sequence is CASRSTGGSNQPQHF. Written as DNA, the CDR3 is TGCGCCAGCAGGTCGACAGGGGGAAGCAATCAGCCCCAGCATTTT.

This clonotype has a count of ten or more. The CDR3 reads CAISHGTGVSYEQYF. CDR3 coding DNA: TGTGCCATCAGCCACGGGACAGGGGTCTCCTACGAGCAGTACTTC. V gene TRBV10-3 combines with J gene TRBJ2-7; TRBD1 aligns across 10 bases. The J segment lost 0 bases and the V segment lost 6 bases, leaving 5 bases of the junction unmatched. Germline V gene lookup returns CDR1 ENHRY and CDR2 SYGVKD. The CDR3 covers 15 residues.

This clonotype was recorded a few times. The J gene is TRBJ1-2, the V gene TRBV30; possible D gene TRBD1, 6 bases. Germline values: CDR1 GTSNPN, CDR2 SVGIG (reference sequence). The CDR3 sequence is 13 residues long. Trimming stripped 3 bases from V and 0 bases from J, with 8 bases between. The CDR3 protein is CAWRTGANYGYTF. As DNA, the CDR3 is TGTGCCTGGAGGACAGGAGCTAACTATGGCTACACCTTC.

This clonotype was detected once. The chain employs TRBV9 and TRBJ2-1; 7 bases agree with TRBD1. This CDR3 contains 15 residues. V lost 2 bases, J lost 2 bases, and 4 bases stayed unmatched. CDR1 and CDR2 from the germline V gene are SGDLS and YYNGEE. The DNA for the CDR3 is TGTGCCAGCAGCGTGACAGGGTCCCCCTACAATGAGCAGTTCTTC. This translates into CASSVTGSPYNEQFF.

The chain is built from TRBV6-5 and TRBJ2-3; D not certain. Trimming took off 10 bases at V and 3 bases at J, with 11 bases between the two ends. This CDR3 spans 12 amino acids. Germline CDR1 and CDR2: MNHEY and SVGAGI. CDR3 nucleotides: TGTGCCACAAGGGTTGGGACAGATACGCAGTATTTT. This codes for CATRVGTDTQYF.

The sample holds many counts of this clonotype. The chain carries TRBV12-3 or TRBV12-4 and TRBJ2-7, with D maybe TRBD2 (6 bases). V was cut by 3 bases and J by 3 bases, with 15 bases left in between. The CDR3 spans 15 residues. Here the CDR3 reads CASSFGGRRDYEQYF. The CDR3 coding sequence is TGTGCCAGCAGTTTCGGCGGCAGGAGGGACTACGAGCAGTACTTC.

In its sample, this clonotype was seen many times. The gene calls are TRBV9 and TRBJ2-1, with 9 positions matching TRBD1. Germline CDR1 is SGDLS and CDR2 is YYNGEE. V dropped 4 bases and J dropped 5; count of bases not matched to a gene: 10. This CDR3 spans 16 amino acids. The CDR3 is CASSHHRGRLDNEQFF. CDR3 DNA sequence: TGTGCCAGCAGCCATCACAGGGGGCGGCTCGACAATGAGCAGTTCTTC.

V gene TRBV5-1 combines with J gene TRBJ2-1, with 9 bases that match TRBD1. The DNA end lines up better with TRBJ2-5; the J call may be wrong. The CDR3 length is 14 residues. Germline-derived CDR1 and CDR2 are SGHRS and YFSETQ. CDR3 coding DNA: TGCGCCAGCAGCCGGGACAGGGTAAAAGAGACCCAGTACTTC. It is translated as CASSRDRVKETQYF.

This clonotype has a count of ten or more. As DNA, the CDR3 is TGCAGTGCTGTAAGAGCGGGGGGCGTCACAGATACGCAGTATTTT. It is translated as CSAVRAGGVTDTQYF. The chain carries TRBV20-1 and TRBJ2-3, with 9 nucleotides matching TRBD2. The CDR3 runs to 15 residues. The V gene's germline CDR1 is DFQATT and CDR2 SNEGSKA (reference sequence). J was trimmed by 2 bases and V by 5 bases; bases with no gene match: 8.

In this sample, this clonotype turned up a few times. The rearrangement joins TRBV24-1 to TRBJ1-2; TRBD1 aligns across 7 bases. The CDR3 loop spans 13 amino acids. V trimming: 5 bases; J trimming: 5 bases; junction bases outside the gene matches: 4. CDR1 and CDR2 from the germline V gene are KGHDR and SFDVKD. CDR3 nucleotide sequence: TGTGCCACCAGTGCCACGACAGGGTATGGCTACACCTTC. It yields the protein CATSATTGYGYTF.